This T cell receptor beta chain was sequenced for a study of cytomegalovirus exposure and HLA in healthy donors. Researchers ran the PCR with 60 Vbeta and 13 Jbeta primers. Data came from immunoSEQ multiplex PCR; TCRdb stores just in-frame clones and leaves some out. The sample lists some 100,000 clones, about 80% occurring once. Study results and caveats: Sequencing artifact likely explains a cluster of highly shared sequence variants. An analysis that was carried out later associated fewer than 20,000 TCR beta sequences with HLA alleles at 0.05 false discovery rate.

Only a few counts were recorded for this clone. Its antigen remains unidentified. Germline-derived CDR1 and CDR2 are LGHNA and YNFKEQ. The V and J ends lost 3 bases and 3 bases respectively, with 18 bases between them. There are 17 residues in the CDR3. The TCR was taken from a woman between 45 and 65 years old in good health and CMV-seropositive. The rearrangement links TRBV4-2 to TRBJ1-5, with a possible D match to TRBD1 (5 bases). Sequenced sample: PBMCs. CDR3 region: CASSQAPAGTHNQPQHF. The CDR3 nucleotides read TGTGCCAGCAGCCAGGCCCCCGCCGGGACTCACAATCAGCCCCAGCATTTT.